These T cell receptor beta chains were read from a single sample in a study of T cells in Graves' hyperthyroidism and ophthalmopathy. From the multiplex PCR reads, TCRdb called clonotypes with MiXCR, one entry per CDR3 protein. The table records about 480,000 distinct CDR3 sequences, approximately 15% of them present only once. Sequenced sample: blood. These receptors originate from a woman under 30 with Graves' hyperthyroidism. The CDR3 runs from the conserved cysteine through the conserved F or W. Each record gives: D gene, clone size, V gene, J gene, CDR3 DNA, CDR3 protein. D genes are given only for firm matches. A row's size may be missing; if present it is once, few, many or a size class.

d_call: -; clone_size: many; v_call: TRBV2; j_call: TRBJ2-5; cdr3_nt: TGTGCCAGCAGAGGTGGGGGAGAGACCCAGTACTTC; cdr3_aa: CASRGGGETQYF
d_call: -; clone_size: many; v_call: TRBV30; j_call: TRBJ1-2; cdr3_nt: TGTGCCTGGAGCAGAACACGTGCGGTGACGAACTATGGCTACACCTTC; cdr3_aa: CAWSRTRAVTNYGYTF
d_call: -; clone_size: many; v_call: TRBV7-8; j_call: TRBJ2-1; cdr3_nt: TGTGCCAGCAGCCCGGGGTCATTACGTGAGCAGTTCTTC; cdr3_aa: CASSPGSLREQFF
d_call: -; clone_size: many; v_call: TRBV24-1; j_call: TRBJ1-6; cdr3_nt: TGTGCCACCAGTAGGTCGGAGCATTCACCCCTCCACTTT; cdr3_aa: CATSRSEHSPLHF
d_call: -; clone_size: many; v_call: TRBV5-1; j_call: TRBJ2-2; cdr3_nt: TGCGCCAGCAGCTTCTCGCTTAGCACCGGGGAGCTGTTTTTT; cdr3_aa: CASSFSLSTGELFF
d_call: TRBD2; clone_size: many; v_call: TRBV24-1; j_call: TRBJ2-1; cdr3_nt: TGTGCCACCAGCCGTGGTGGGAGGGCCTACAATGAGCAGTTCTTC; cdr3_aa: CATSRGGRAYNEQFF
d_call: -; clone_size: many; v_call: TRBV24-1; j_call: TRBJ2-3; cdr3_nt: TGTGCCACCAGTGACCAAGCGAAATCTCGGGGGCAGTATTTT; cdr3_aa: CATSDQAKSRGQYF
d_call: -; clone_size: many; v_call: TRBV12-3/TRBV12-4; j_call: TRBJ1-4; cdr3_nt: TGTGCCAGCAGTTTAGGGCAGTCAACTAATGAAAAACTGTTTTTT; cdr3_aa: CASSLGQSTNEKLFF
d_call: -; clone_size: -; v_call: TRBV9; j_call: TRBJ1-1; cdr3_nt: TGTGCCAGCAGCGTAGGTCTATGGTTGGAGGGCGCAGACACTGAAGCTTTCTTT; cdr3_aa: CASSVGLWLEGADTEAFF
d_call: -; clone_size: -; v_call: TRBV3-1; j_call: TRBJ2-7; cdr3_nt: TGTGCCAGCAGCCTTTATGGTGGCTACGAGCAGTACTTC; cdr3_aa: CASSLYGGYEQYF
d_call: -; clone_size: -; v_call: TRBV20-1; j_call: TRBJ2-1; cdr3_nt: TGCAGTGCCAGGATAGTAGCCGATGAGCAGTTCTTC; cdr3_aa: CSARIVADEQFF
d_call: -; clone_size: -; v_call: TRBV9; j_call: TRBJ2-7; cdr3_nt: TGTGCCAGCAGCCTCCATGGGGACTACGAGCAGTACTTC; cdr3_aa: CASSLHGDYEQYF
d_call: TRBD1; clone_size: -; v_call: TRBV2; j_call: TRBJ1-5; cdr3_nt: TGTGCCAGCAGTGGACAGGGGAGCCAGCCCCGGCATTTT; cdr3_aa: CASSGQGSQPRHF
d_call: TRBD1; clone_size: many; v_call: TRBV7-6; j_call: TRBJ2-1; cdr3_nt: TGTGCCAGCAGCTCCGGGACAGGGGACTACAATGAGCAGTTCTTC; cdr3_aa: CASSSGTGDYNEQFF
d_call: -; clone_size: -; v_call: TRBV9; j_call: TRBJ1-4; cdr3_nt: TGTGCCAGCAGCCCACGACATGGGGTGGAGGAAAAACTGTTTTTT; cdr3_aa: CASSPRHGVEEKLFF
d_call: -; clone_size: -; v_call: TRBV9; j_call: TRBJ2-1; cdr3_nt: TGTGCCAGCAGCGCGCTGCCCCCCTACAATGAGCAGTTCTTC; cdr3_aa: CASSALPPYNEQFF
d_call: -; clone_size: few; v_call: TRBV20-1; j_call: TRBJ1-1; cdr3_nt: TGCAGTGCAACACGGGACACCCTACTGAACACTGAAGCTTTCTTT; cdr3_aa: CSATRDTLLNTEAFF
d_call: -; clone_size: many; v_call: TRBV15; j_call: TRBJ1-5; cdr3_nt: TGTGCCACCTCGACAGCGCTGTATGATTATAGCAATCAGCCCCAGCATTTT; cdr3_aa: CATSTALYDYSNQPQHF
d_call: -; clone_size: many; v_call: TRBV29-1; j_call: TRBJ2-1; cdr3_nt: TGCAGCGTCGACGATCGAGGATCCTCCTACAATGAGCAGTTCTTC; cdr3_aa: CSVDDRGSSYNEQFF
d_call: -; clone_size: many; v_call: TRBV6-1; j_call: TRBJ1-1; cdr3_nt: TGTGGGGTCGCCTCTTCCAGGGGCCCCGGATTTAGGACTGAAGCTTTCTTT; cdr3_aa: CGVASSRGPGFRTEAFF
d_call: -; clone_size: many; v_call: TRBV27; j_call: TRBJ2-7; cdr3_nt: TGTGCCAGCAGTTTATCCGGGGTTAGCGTTTACGAGCAGTACTTC; cdr3_aa: CASSLSGVSVYEQYF
d_call: -; clone_size: -; v_call: TRBV11-1; j_call: TRBJ1-1; cdr3_nt: TGTGCCAGCAGCTTGAATTCTCCAGGGAAGAACACTGAAGCTTTCTTT; cdr3_aa: CASSLNSPGKNTEAFF
d_call: TRBD1; clone_size: many; v_call: TRBV12-3/TRBV12-4; j_call: TRBJ1-6; cdr3_nt: TGTGCCAGCAGTACAGCGGGACAGGGCTCTCCACCCCTCCACTTT; cdr3_aa: CASSTAGQGSPPLHF
d_call: -; clone_size: few; v_call: TRBV4-2; j_call: TRBJ2-3; cdr3_nt: TGTGCCAGCAGCCAAGAGGTGGGGACTGCGTATTTT; cdr3_aa: CASSQEVGTAYF
d_call: -; clone_size: many; v_call: TRBV30; j_call: TRBJ2-5; cdr3_nt: TGTGCCTGGAGTGTTTTGTTAGAAGAGACCCAGTACTTC; cdr3_aa: CAWSVLLEETQYF
d_call: TRBD2; clone_size: few; v_call: TRBV20-1; j_call: TRBJ2-1; cdr3_nt: TGCAGTGCGACTAGCGGGAGTTCACCTTACAATGAGCAGTTCTTC; cdr3_aa: CSATSGSSPYNEQFF
d_call: -; clone_size: many; v_call: TRBV29-1; j_call: TRBJ1-1; cdr3_nt: TGCAGCGTTGGTGGGGGCGAGGGCACTGAAGCTTTCTTT; cdr3_aa: CSVGGGEGTEAFF
d_call: -; clone_size: -; v_call: TRBV20-1; j_call: TRBJ2-2; cdr3_nt: TGCAGTGCTAGAGATCAGGGGGCGGGAGCTGGGACCGGGGAGCTGTTTTTT; cdr3_aa: CSARDQGAGAGTGELFF
d_call: -; clone_size: many; v_call: TRBV20-1; j_call: TRBJ2-1; cdr3_nt: TGCAGTGCTAGCGTGTGGACCTACAATGAGCAGTTCTTC; cdr3_aa: CSASVWTYNEQFF
d_call: -; clone_size: -; v_call: TRBV9; j_call: TRBJ2-2; cdr3_nt: TGTGCCAGCAGCGTAGGGCCCAGCGGTAACACCGGGGAGCTGTTTTTT; cdr3_aa: CASSVGPSGNTGELFF
d_call: -; clone_size: many; v_call: TRBV27; j_call: TRBJ2-2; cdr3_nt: TGTGCCAGCAGTTTTAACCCGGGCGGTACCGGGGAGCTGTTTTTT; cdr3_aa: CASSFNPGGTGELFF
d_call: TRBD1; clone_size: -; v_call: TRBV30; j_call: TRBJ2-7; cdr3_nt: TGTGCCTGGGCAGGGGGCCTTATCTACGAGCAGTACTTC; cdr3_aa: CAWAGGLIYEQYF
d_call: -; clone_size: many; v_call: TRBV19; j_call: TRBJ2-2; cdr3_nt: TGTGCCAGTCGAGGCCCGAAGGAGGCTGACGGGGAGCTGTTTTTT; cdr3_aa: CASRGPKEADGELFF
d_call: TRBD2; clone_size: many; v_call: TRBV20-1; j_call: TRBJ2-1; cdr3_nt: TGCAGTGCTAGAGTAGCGGGTAGCTCCTACAATGAGCAGTTCTTC; cdr3_aa: CSARVAGSSYNEQFF
d_call: TRBD2; clone_size: many; v_call: TRBV10-2; j_call: TRBJ2-2; cdr3_nt: TGCGCCAGCAGTGAGTCGACTAGCGGAAGACCTAACACCGGGGAGCTGTTTTTT; cdr3_aa: CASSESTSGRPNTGELFF
d_call: -; clone_size: few; v_call: TRBV15; j_call: TRBJ1-4; cdr3_nt: TGTGCCACCAGCAGTCCGGGAGAACTGTTTTTT; cdr3_aa: CATSSPGELFF